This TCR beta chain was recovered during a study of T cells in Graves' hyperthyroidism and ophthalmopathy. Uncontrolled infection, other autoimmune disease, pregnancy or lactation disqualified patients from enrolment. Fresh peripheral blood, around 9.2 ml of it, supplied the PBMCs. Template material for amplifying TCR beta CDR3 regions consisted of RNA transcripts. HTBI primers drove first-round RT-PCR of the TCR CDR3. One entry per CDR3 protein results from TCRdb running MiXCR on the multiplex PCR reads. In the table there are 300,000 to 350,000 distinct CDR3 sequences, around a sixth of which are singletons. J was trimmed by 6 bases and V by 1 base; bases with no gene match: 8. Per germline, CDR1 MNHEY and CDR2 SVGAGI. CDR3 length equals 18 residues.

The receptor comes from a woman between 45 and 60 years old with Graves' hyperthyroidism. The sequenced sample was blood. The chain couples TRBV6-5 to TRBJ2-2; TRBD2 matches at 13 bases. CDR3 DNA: TGTGCCAGCAGTTACTTTACGCCTACTAGCGGGGGGGCCGGGGAGCTGTTTTTT. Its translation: CASSYFTPTSGGAGELFF.